This is a list of T cell receptor beta chains from one sample in a study of blood T cell repertoires in COVID-19. Sequenced by immunoSEQ multiplex PCR; TCRdb stores in-frame clones only, minus some. Of around 310,000 clones listed, over 75% are singletons. Input material: peripheral blood. These receptors came from a woman under 40 with COVID-19, enrolled during active disease. CDR3s include the opening cysteine and the closing phenylalanine or tryptophan. The order of the fields is clone size, V gene, D gene, J gene, CDR3 DNA, CDR3 protein. D genes are given only for firm matches. Clone size is shown for a subset of rows, as once, few, many or a class of expanded clone.

abundance: NA
v_gene: TRBV27
d_gene: TRBD2
j_gene: TRBJ2-6
CDR3nt: TGTGCCAGCAGTTTATTGACTAGCGGGAGTGGAAGTGGGGCCAACGTCCTGACTTTC
CDR3aa: CASSLLTSGSGSGANVLTF

abundance: NA
v_gene: TRBV19
d_gene: NA
j_gene: TRBJ2-4
CDR3nt: TGTGCCAGTAGTGCCAGGGCCGTCCTAGCCAAAAACATTCAGTACTTC
CDR3aa: CASSARAVLAKNIQYF

abundance: NA
v_gene: TRBV4-1
d_gene: NA
j_gene: TRBJ1-6
CDR3nt: TGCGCCAGCAGCCAAGATCATGAGGGCCCTACGTATTCACCCCTCCACTTT
CDR3aa: CASSQDHEGPTYSPLHF

abundance: NA
v_gene: TRBV14
d_gene: TRBD1
j_gene: TRBJ2-7
CDR3nt: TGTGCCAGCAGCCAAACAGGGGGGAGAATCCACGAGCAGTACTTC
CDR3aa: CASSQTGGRIHEQYF

abundance: NA
v_gene: TRBV6-5
d_gene: NA
j_gene: TRBJ2-7
CDR3nt: TGTGCCAGCACCGGAGTGGGCGAGCAGTACTTC
CDR3aa: CASTGVGEQYF

abundance: NA
v_gene: TRBV18
d_gene: NA
j_gene: TRBJ1-3
CDR3nt: TGTGCCAGCTCCGTCGGACAGCTCTATGGAAACACCATATATTTT
CDR3aa: CASSVGQLYGNTIYF

abundance: NA
v_gene: TRBV6-2/TRBV6-3
d_gene: NA
j_gene: TRBJ2-1
CDR3nt: TGTGCCAGCAGTTATCTTTCGGGCTCCTACAATGAGCAGTTCTTC
CDR3aa: CASSYLSGSYNEQFF

abundance: NA
v_gene: TRBV2
d_gene: NA
j_gene: TRBJ1-4
CDR3nt: TGTGCCAGCAGCAGGACACGGGAGTTAGTAAAACTGTTTTTT
CDR3aa: CASSRTRELVKLFF

abundance: once
v_gene: TRBV5-5
d_gene: TRBD1
j_gene: TRBJ2-2
CDR3nt: TGTGCCAGCAGCCGGGACAGGGAAACGGCCGGGGAGCTGTTTTTT
CDR3aa: CASSRDRETAGELFF

abundance: NA
v_gene: TRBV7-9
d_gene: NA
j_gene: TRBJ2-5
CDR3nt: TGTGCCAGCAGCCTCCCCCGGGGGGCAGGGCAAGAGACCCAGTACTTC
CDR3aa: CASSLPRGAGQETQYF

abundance: NA
v_gene: TRBV5-5
d_gene: NA
j_gene: TRBJ2-5
CDR3nt: TGTGCCAGCAGCTTTACCAGCAGGGTGGAGACCCAGTACTTC
CDR3aa: CASSFTSRVETQYF

abundance: NA
v_gene: TRBV2
d_gene: TRBD2
j_gene: TRBJ2-1
CDR3nt: TGTGCCAGCAGGCCAACTAGCGGGAGATATGAGCAGTTCTTC
CDR3aa: CASRPTSGRYEQFF

abundance: NA
v_gene: TRBV13
d_gene: NA
j_gene: TRBJ1-1
CDR3nt: TGTGCCAGCAGCCCGACAGTGAACACTGAAGCTTTCTTT
CDR3aa: CASSPTVNTEAFF

abundance: NA
v_gene: TRBV5-1
d_gene: NA
j_gene: TRBJ1-6
CDR3nt: TGCGCCAGCAGCTTGCAGGTTACTTCACCCCTCCACTTT
CDR3aa: CASSLQVTSPLHF

abundance: NA
v_gene: TRBV4-2
d_gene: TRBD1
j_gene: TRBJ1-1
CDR3nt: TGTGCCAGCAGCCATGGACAGGGGGCTTTGGGGACTGAAGCTTTCTTT
CDR3aa: CASSHGQGALGTEAFF

abundance: NA
v_gene: TRBV28
d_gene: NA
j_gene: TRBJ2-1
CDR3nt: TGTGCCAGCAGTTTCAGCGACAATGAGCAGTTCTTC
CDR3aa: CASSFSDNEQFF

abundance: NA
v_gene: TRBV28
d_gene: NA
j_gene: TRBJ2-7
CDR3nt: TGTGCCAGCAGTTTACAGACTAGTCACGAGCAGTACTTC
CDR3aa: CASSLQTSHEQYF

abundance: NA
v_gene: TRBV7-9
d_gene: TRBD1
j_gene: TRBJ2-7
CDR3nt: TGTGCCAGCAGCCCCCGGACAGGGTCACCCTACGAGCAGTACTTC
CDR3aa: CASSPRTGSPYEQYF

abundance: NA
v_gene: TRBV7-2
d_gene: NA
j_gene: TRBJ2-7
CDR3nt: TGTGCCAGCAGCCCCAGACTAGTATCGGACGAGCAGTACTTC
CDR3aa: CASSPRLVSDEQYF

abundance: NA
v_gene: TRBV27
d_gene: NA
j_gene: TRBJ1-4
CDR3nt: TGTGCCAGCAGTTTCCTAGACACACAGGGCCTAATGGGAAAACTGTTTTTT
CDR3aa: CASSFLDTQGLMGKLFF

abundance: NA
v_gene: TRBV30
d_gene: TRBD2
j_gene: TRBJ2-7
CDR3nt: TGTGCCTGGAGTGTCCTAGCGGGATTTGAGCAGTACTTC
CDR3aa: CAWSVLAGFEQYF

abundance: NA
v_gene: TRBV28
d_gene: NA
j_gene: TRBJ2-6
CDR3nt: TGTGCCAGCAGACCCTGGGCCTCCCGCTCTCATGGGGCCAACGTCCTGACTTTC
CDR3aa: CASRPWASRSHGANVLTF

abundance: NA
v_gene: TRBV28
d_gene: NA
j_gene: TRBJ2-2
CDR3nt: TGTGCCAGCAGGACGGCAGGGAACACCGGGGAGCTGTTTTTT
CDR3aa: CASRTAGNTGELFF

abundance: NA
v_gene: TRBV4-1
d_gene: NA
j_gene: TRBJ2-7
CDR3nt: TGCGCCAGCAGCCTGGGGAGGGGGACTTACGAGCAGTACTTC
CDR3aa: CASSLGRGTYEQYF

abundance: NA
v_gene: TRBV7-2
d_gene: TRBD1
j_gene: TRBJ1-4
CDR3nt: TGTGCCAGCAGCTTGCACGGGACAGCGAATGAAAAACTGTTTTTT
CDR3aa: CASSLHGTANEKLFF

abundance: NA
v_gene: TRBV14
d_gene: NA
j_gene: TRBJ2-4
CDR3nt: TGTGCCAGCAGCCATAATACGGGAGTAGGTAACATTCAGTACTTC
CDR3aa: CASSHNTGVGNIQYF

abundance: NA
v_gene: TRBV6-5
d_gene: NA
j_gene: TRBJ2-1
CDR3nt: TGTGCCAGCAGACGACAGGCTGAGCAGTTCTTC
CDR3aa: CASRRQAEQFF

abundance: few
v_gene: TRBV9
d_gene: NA
j_gene: TRBJ1-2
CDR3nt: TGTGCCAGCAGCGTAGAGAGACAGGCCTTTGATAGCTACACCTTC
CDR3aa: CASSVERQAFDSYTF

abundance: few
v_gene: TRBV11-3
d_gene: TRBD2
j_gene: TRBJ2-2
CDR3nt: TGTGCCAGCAGCGCAACTAGCGGGAGGATAACCGGGGAGCTGTTTTTT
CDR3aa: CASSATSGRITGELFF

abundance: NA
v_gene: TRBV15
d_gene: NA
j_gene: TRBJ1-1
CDR3nt: TGTGCCACCAGCCCAGACTCGCAACGGCCCACTGAAGCTTTCTTT
CDR3aa: CATSPDSQRPTEAFF

abundance: NA
v_gene: TRBV6-5
d_gene: NA
j_gene: TRBJ2-7
CDR3nt: TGTGCCAGCATAAGACAGTCAACTTACGAGCAGTACTTC
CDR3aa: CASIRQSTYEQYF

abundance: NA
v_gene: TRBV5-1
d_gene: TRBD1
j_gene: TRBJ1-1
CDR3nt: TGCGCCAGCAGCTCACAGGGGAGTACTGAAGCTTTCTTT
CDR3aa: CASSSQGSTEAFF

abundance: NA
v_gene: TRBV6-5
d_gene: NA
j_gene: TRBJ1-1
CDR3nt: TGTGCCAGCAGCCCCATGACGGGGATGAACACTGAAGCTTTCTTT
CDR3aa: CASSPMTGMNTEAFF

abundance: NA
v_gene: TRBV6-6
d_gene: TRBD2
j_gene: TRBJ2-1
CDR3nt: TGTGCCAGCAGTCTACTCGGGGGGGAGGGCCCCTACAATGAGCAGTTCTTC
CDR3aa: CASSLLGGEGPYNEQFF

abundance: NA
v_gene: TRBV6-6
d_gene: NA
j_gene: TRBJ1-4
CDR3nt: TGTGCCAGCAGGTTGGCTGAAAAACTGTTTTTT
CDR3aa: CASRLAEKLFF

abundance: NA
v_gene: TRBV7-2
d_gene: TRBD1
j_gene: TRBJ2-1
CDR3nt: TGTGCCAGCAGCGTACAGGGGCGCGATGAGCAGTTCTTC
CDR3aa: CASSVQGRDEQFF

abundance: NA
v_gene: TRBV24-1
d_gene: NA
j_gene: TRBJ1-4
CDR3nt: TGTGCCACCAGCAGCGGGTCGGATGAAAAACTGTTTTTT
CDR3aa: CATSSGSDEKLFF

abundance: NA
v_gene: TRBV10-3
d_gene: TRBD2
j_gene: TRBJ2-1
CDR3nt: TGTGCCATCAGACTAGCGGGTAACAATGAGCAGTTCTTC
CDR3aa: CAIRLAGNNEQFF

abundance: once
v_gene: TRBV11-2
d_gene: NA
j_gene: TRBJ2-2
CDR3nt: TGTGCCAGCAGCTTAGTCGTGACAGGTACCACCGAGCTGTTTTTT
CDR3aa: CASSLVVTGTTELFF

abundance: NA
v_gene: TRBV28
d_gene: TRBD2
j_gene: TRBJ2-2
CDR3nt: TGTGCCAGCAGTTCCCTCATAGCGGGAGGGGAGCTGTTTTTT
CDR3aa: CASSSLIAGGELFF

abundance: NA
v_gene: TRBV6-2/TRBV6-3
d_gene: TRBD2
j_gene: TRBJ2-7
CDR3nt: TGTGCCAGCAGTTACTCGAGGATAGCGGGACATTACGAGCAGTACTTC
CDR3aa: CASSYSRIAGHYEQYF

abundance: NA
v_gene: TRBV27
d_gene: TRBD2
j_gene: TRBJ2-7
CDR3nt: TGTGCCAGCAGTTTAGGTAGCGGGAGTTCCTACGAGCAGTACTTC
CDR3aa: CASSLGSGSSYEQYF

abundance: NA
v_gene: TRBV4-1
d_gene: TRBD2
j_gene: TRBJ2-1
CDR3nt: TGCGCCAGCAGCCAAGAGGGACTAGCGGGAGGAGTATACAATGAGCAGTTCTTC
CDR3aa: CASSQEGLAGGVYNEQFF

abundance: NA
v_gene: TRBV19
d_gene: TRBD1
j_gene: TRBJ2-1
CDR3nt: TGTGCCAGCCGCGTGGGACAGTCTTCCTACAATGAGCAGTTCTTC
CDR3aa: CASRVGQSSYNEQFF

abundance: NA
v_gene: TRBV5-4
d_gene: TRBD1
j_gene: TRBJ2-6
CDR3nt: TGTGCCAGCAGTACCCAGGGGGAGGGGGCCAACGTCCTGACTTTC
CDR3aa: CASSTQGEGANVLTF

abundance: NA
v_gene: TRBV5-1
d_gene: NA
j_gene: TRBJ1-5
CDR3nt: TGCGCCAGCAGCTTGGCCCAGAATCAGCCCCAGCATTTT
CDR3aa: CASSLAQNQPQHF

abundance: NA
v_gene: TRBV14
d_gene: TRBD2
j_gene: TRBJ2-2
CDR3nt: TGTGCCAGCAGCCATCGGGTAGCGGGTTACACCGGGGAGCTGTTTTTT
CDR3aa: CASSHRVAGYTGELFF

abundance: NA
v_gene: TRBV3-1/TRBV3-2
d_gene: TRBD2
j_gene: TRBJ2-1
CDR3nt: TGTGCCAGCAGCCAAGCTAGCGGGAGACTATACAATGAGCAGTTCTTC
CDR3aa: CASSQASGRLYNEQFF

abundance: NA
v_gene: TRBV21-1
d_gene: NA
j_gene: TRBJ1-6
CDR3nt: TGTGCCAGCGAAGTGCGCAGACAGGGAAGAGACGACGGACCTGTCTATAATTCACCCCTCCACTTT
CDR3aa: CASEVRRQGRDDGPVYNSPLHF

abundance: NA
v_gene: TRBV28
d_gene: NA
j_gene: TRBJ2-4
CDR3nt: TGTGCCAGCAGTTTTAACCCCGCCGCGGCCAAAAACATTCAGTACTTC
CDR3aa: CASSFNPAAAKNIQYF

abundance: NA
v_gene: TRBV19
d_gene: TRBD1
j_gene: TRBJ2-7
CDR3nt: TGTGCCAGCGGGACAGGGGCCTACGAGCAGTACTTC
CDR3aa: CASGTGAYEQYF

abundance: once
v_gene: TRBV19
d_gene: NA
j_gene: TRBJ2-1
CDR3nt: TGTGCCAGTAGTAGGATAGCTACATACAATGAGCAGTTCTTC
CDR3aa: CASSRIATYNEQFF

abundance: NA
v_gene: TRBV9
d_gene: TRBD1
j_gene: TRBJ1-2
CDR3nt: TGTGCCAGCAGCGTAGCGGACAGGGGCCACTATGGCTACACCTTC
CDR3aa: CASSVADRGHYGYTF

abundance: NA
v_gene: TRBV7-3
d_gene: TRBD1
j_gene: TRBJ1-6
CDR3nt: TGTGCCAGCAGCTTAAATCCAGGGGGAACTAATTCACCCCTCCACTTT
CDR3aa: CASSLNPGGTNSPLHF

abundance: NA
v_gene: TRBV27
d_gene: NA
j_gene: TRBJ2-3
CDR3nt: TGTGCCAGCAGTTTTGGCAACACAGATACGCAGTATTTT
CDR3aa: CASSFGNTDTQYF

abundance: NA
v_gene: TRBV6-5
d_gene: TRBD2
j_gene: TRBJ2-1
CDR3nt: TGTGCCAGCAGTTACTCGGCGGGAGAGTTCTATGAGCAGTTCTTC
CDR3aa: CASSYSAGEFYEQFF

abundance: NA
v_gene: TRBV6-2/TRBV6-3
d_gene: NA
j_gene: TRBJ2-7
CDR3nt: TGTGCCAGTAGTATACAGGGCCGGCCCTACGAGCAGTACTTC
CDR3aa: CASSIQGRPYEQYF

abundance: NA
v_gene: TRBV5-5
d_gene: NA
j_gene: TRBJ2-2
CDR3nt: TGTGCCAGCAGACTCGTATCCGCAACCGGGGAGCTGTTTTTT
CDR3aa: CASRLVSATGELFF

abundance: NA
v_gene: TRBV28
d_gene: TRBD1
j_gene: TRBJ2-3
CDR3nt: TGTGCCAGCAGTCACCCCCGGGACAGGGAGAATCAAGTAGCAGATACGCAGTATTTT
CDR3aa: CASSHPRDRENQVADTQYF

abundance: NA
v_gene: TRBV6-5
d_gene: NA
j_gene: TRBJ1-6
CDR3nt: TGTGCCAGCAGCACTAGCTCCTATAATTCACCCCTCCACTTT
CDR3aa: CASSTSSYNSPLHF